These 7 T cell receptor beta chains originate from one sample sequenced in a study of blood T cells in healthy people across ages. Using a J-beta primer mix together with a sample-barcoded 5' primer, a second PCR was run for about 7 to 12 cycles. TCRdb reprocessed the 5' RACE reads with MiXCR, giving one entry per CDR3 protein. The sample records roughly 1.9 million distinct CDR3 sequences, about 39% being singletons. The sequenced sample consisted of blood. The receptors come from a human donor in good health.

This clonotype was detected only a few times. V gene TRBV4-1 combines with J gene TRBJ1-2, with 9 bases aligning to TRBD1. Germline V gene lookup returns CDR1 MGHRA and CDR2 YSYEKL. The CDR3 sequence is 14 residues long. V shed 3 bases and J 7 bases; nucleotides not matched to a gene: 6. The CDR3 bases are TGCGCCAGCAGCCAGTCCGGGACAGGGCTTGGCTACACCTTC. It specifies CASSQSGTGLGYTF.

This clonotype has more than one count but fewer than ten. The chain combines TRBV20-1 with TRBJ2-3, with D perhaps matching TRBD2 (5 bases). Between the trimmed V and J ends, which lost 1 base and 7 bases, there was a span of 12 bases. CDR1 is DFQATT, CDR2 SNEGSKA, per germline (reference sequence). The CDR3 totals 13 residues. CDR3 amino acids: CSARVQLGNTQYF. In DNA form, the CDR3 reads TGCAGTGCTAGAGTCCAGCTCGGGAATACGCAGTATTTT.

V and J are TRBV9 and TRBJ2-1; D uncertain. The CDR3 covers 13 residues. Trimming took off 1 base at V and 10 bases at J, with 12 bases between the two ends. Germline V lookup: CDR1 SGDLS, CDR2 YYNGEE. The CDR3 spells CASSVSDSREQFF. The CDR3 region has the DNA TGTGCCAGCAGCGTAAGCGACTCAAGGGAGCAGTTCTTC.

This clonotype was recorded many times. This chain uses TRBV29-1 with TRBJ2-3; D remains ambiguous. Per the germline V gene, CDR1 is SQVTM and CDR2 is ANQGSEA. The CDR3 totals 11 residues. V was trimmed by 2 bases and J by 8 bases, leaving 8 bases between them. DNA for the CDR3: TGCAGCGTTGAAACTAAAACTACGCAGTATTTT. Residues: CSVETKTTQYF.

This clonotype was counted ten times or more. The rearrangement joins TRBV4-2 to TRBJ1-6, with a possible D match to TRBD1 (6 bases). The germline V gene encodes CDR1 LGHNA and CDR2 YNFKEQ. The CDR3 spans 15 residues. V was shortened by 5 bases and J by 0 bases, with 8 bases between the two germline ends. In DNA, the CDR3 is TGTGCCAGCAGCGGACAGAACTCCTATAATTCACCCCTCCACTTT. Residues: CASSGQNSYNSPLHF.

Regarding this clonotype: The CDR3 carries no conserved terminal phenylalanine or tryptophan, so it likely arises from a read error. The chain is built from TRBV9 and TRBJ1-2, with TRBD1 matching 9 bases. Germline V gene sequence: CDR1 SGDLS, CDR2 YYNGEE. The junction had 9 bases not matched to a gene; V was cut back by 4 bases and J by 8 bases. The CDR3 contains 14 residues. The CDR3 region is CASSPWTGVRGYTL. CDR3 sequence (DNA): TGTGCCAGCAGCCCCTGGACAGGGGTAAGAGGCTACACCTTA.

This clonotype was detected only a few times. This sequence joins TRBV7-2 and TRBJ2-4; 8 bases are a match to TRBD2. The DNA end lines up better with TRBJ2-7; the J call may be wrong. This CDR3 is 15 amino acids long. CDR1 and CDR2 (germline): SGHTA, FQGNSA. Here the CDR3 DNA reads TGTGCCAGCAGCTTAGTCTCTGCGGGGGGCTACGAGCAGTACTTC. This sequence encodes CASSLVSAGGYEQYF.